This T cell receptor beta chain was sequenced for a study of blood T cell repertoires in COVID-19. Study-wide context: Donors in the United States, Italy and Spain gave samples during acute or convalescent COVID-19. T cells, B-cell-depleted T cells, or PBMCs provided the cDNA or gDNA that served as material.

V lost 0 bases to trimming and J lost 7 bases; unmatched junction nucleotides: 3. Germline V gene data show CDR1 as MNHEY and CDR2 as SMNVEV (reference sequence). This CDR3 contains 13 residues. In the source study's methods: Amplification from reference gene primers served as the basis for estimated nucleated cell counts. Assay: immunoSEQ multiplex PCR; the TCRdb copy retains only in-frame clones and omits some. Clone size and V and J calls were adopted from that table, with D and trimming inferred from the DNA. The sample contains some 61,000 clones, about nine tenths of which appear only once. This clone was seen a single time.

This receptor was taken from a man aged 25-45 years with acute or convalescent COVID-19. The rearrangement links TRBV27 to TRBJ2-7; TRBD1 agrees at 7 bases. Sequenced: peripheral blood. CDR3 sequence: CASSLSQGWEQYF. DNA of the CDR3: TGTGCCAGCAGTTTATCACAGGGGTGGGAGCAGTACTTC.